This TCR beta chain was retrieved from a study of blood T cell repertoires in COVID-19. Trimming cost V 0 bases and J 4 bases, with 3 bases left between them. Germline V CDR1 and CDR2: SGHNT, YYREEE (reference sequence). The CDR3 contains 12 residues. Clones were read by immunoSEQ multiplex PCR, and TCRdb kept only the in-frame ones, dropping some. The table shows about 76,000 clones, with roughly 87% occurring only once. The source is a woman over 75 with active or convalescent COVID-19. The sequencing input was peripheral blood. This chain joins TRBV5-4 and TRBJ2-3; no reliable D call. CDR3 in amino acids: CASSLASDTQYF. The CDR3 nucleotides read TGTGCCAGCAGCTTGGCTTCAGATACGCAGTATTTT.